This TCR beta chain is from a study of regulatory T cells in long-lasting Graves disease. Study outcomes and limitations: Segments TRBV28, TRBJ1-2 and TRBJ2-5 showed preferential usage in persistent disease.

The junction had 9 bases not matched to a gene; V was cut back by 6 bases and J by 8 bases. The CDR3 runs to 13 residues. CDR1 and CDR2 (germline): MNHNS, SASEGT. Researchers made TCR beta libraries by using iRepertoire HTBI primers and running Arm-PCR on CDR3 regions. TCRdb reprocessed the multiplex PCR reads with MiXCR, giving one entry per CDR3 protein. The sample records around 320,000 distinct CDR3 sequences, 16% being singletons. The time point is: newly diagnosed GD, antithyroid drugs for less than 3 months. Extracted PBMC RNA gave rise to the TCR library. This clonotype was detected a few times. Its antigen is undetermined. The same specimen was also included in a second study, on T cells in Graves' hyperthyroidism and ophthalmopathy.

The clonotype comes from a man aged 40-49 years with Graves disease. The chain combines TRBV6-1 with TRBJ1-2; 7 bases are a match to TRBD1. Material: peripheral blood mononuclear cells (PBMCs), obtained at new diagnosis, from a patient treated with antithyroid drugs. CDR3 nucleotide sequence: TGTGCCAGCAGCCGGGACAGTACCTTCGGCTACACCTTC. This gives the protein CASSRDSTFGYTF.